This entry is about one TCR beta chain. What it binds is not known. This sample was taken from a study of CD8+ T cells in alopecia areata. Study-wide results and limits: Sequencing of scalp tissue also captures the resident alphabeta T cells of normal skin. Many of the expanded lesional clones endured in scalp and blood while on tofacitinib.

Isolated RNA was reverse transcribed into cDNA used as the sequencing template. Sequencing used immunoSEQ multiplex PCR; TCRdb keeps in-frame clones, though not all of them. The sample holds 250,000 to 350,000 clones, 60% seen once. Per germline, CDR1 SQVTM and CDR2 ANQGSEA. The junction had 11 bases not matched to a gene; V was cut back by 6 bases and J by 7 bases. The CDR3 runs to 13 residues. Treatment defined: oral pan-JAK inhibitor, 5-10 mg twice daily. As part of sample collection, lesional scalp punch biopsies and peripheral blood were taken from alopecia areata patients. The material was CD4+ T cells sorted from blood, obtained around week 53, from a patient treated with tofacitinib. This sequence joins TRBV29-1 and TRBJ2-5; 7 nucleotides line up with TRBD1. This TCR came from a human donor with alopecia areata. CDR3 bases: TGCAGCGTGGCAACAGGGGCCCCGGGGACCCAGTACTTC. It is translated as CSVATGAPGTQYF. The variable domain in full, with the rest retrieved from reference TRBV29-1 and TRBJ2-5, is SAVISQKPSRDICQRGTSLTIQCQVDSQVTMMFWYRQQPGQSLTLIATANQGSEATYESGFVIDKFPISRPNLTFSTLTVSNMSPEDSSIYLCSVATGAPGTQYFGPGTRLLVL.